These 10 T cell receptor beta chains were all obtained from the same sample, sequenced in a study of spatial heterogeneity in lung cancer. Notes on the study in general: Counts of expanded alpha and beta TCRs within tumors tracked the tumor nonsynonymous mutation count.

MiXCR was run by TCRdb on the 5' RACE reads, yielding one entry per CDR3 protein. Among almost 7,500 distinct CDR3 sequences listed, 11% to 15% were seen once. For these receptors, no antigen is known. Time point specified: sample taken at primary tumor resection. Specimen: lung tumor tissue, collected at surgery. These TCRs come from a female donor with early-stage non-small cell lung cancer.

The chain is built from TRBV6-2 or TRBV6-3 and TRBJ2-6; tentative D call: TRBD2 (5 bases). Trimming left V 2 bases short and J 0 bases short, with 5 bases between. This CDR3 region has 15 residues. Germline V CDR1 and CDR2: MNHEY, SVGEGT. The CDR3 spells CASSYGSSGANVLTF. Here the CDR3 DNA reads TGTGCCAGCAGTTACGGGAGCTCTGGGGCCAACGTCCTGACTTTC.

The chain is built from TRBV5-1 and TRBJ2-7; D may correspond to TRBD1 or TRBD2 (5 bases each). The germline gives CDR1 SGHRS, CDR2 YFSETQ. V lost 3 bases, J lost 1 base, and 11 bases lay in between. This CDR3 is built from 14 residues. CDR3 DNA: TGCGCCAGCAGCTCGACGGGACGGTCCTACGAGCAGTACTTC. Its translation: CASSSTGRSYEQYF.

This clonotype is deemed medium-sized. V gene TRBV28 combines with J gene TRBJ2-2, with D maybe TRBD2 (6 bases). CDR3 length: 16 residues. Trimming cost V 6 bases and J 1 base, with 15 bases left between them. CDR1 MDHEN and CDR2 SYDVKM come from the germline V gene. CDR3 sequence reads: CASRLGLYMNTGELFF. DNA of the CDR3: TGTGCCAGCAGATTGGGACTGTACATGAACACCGGGGAGCTGTTTTTT.

This clonotype is labeled as medium-sized. This rearrangement joins TRBV6-5 to TRBJ1-6, with 7 bases aligning to TRBD1. J was trimmed by 7 bases and V by 6 bases; bases with no gene match: 3. CDR1 is MNHEY, CDR2 SVGAGI, per germline. The CDR3 runs to 13 residues. DNA of the CDR3: TGTGCCAGCAGGATACAGGGGAATTCACCCCTCCACTTT. Translated: CASRIQGNSPLHF.

This clonotype was recorded a few times. The chain carries TRBV3-1 and TRBJ2-4, with 10 nucleotides matching TRBD2. This CDR3 contains 15 residues. Losses at the gene ends were 1 base for V and 7 bases for J; bases not matched to a gene: 4. Germline CDR1 LGHDT, CDR2 YNNKEL (reference sequence). The CDR3 loop reads CASSQGASGSNIQYF. The DNA of the CDR3 is TGTGCCAGCAGCCAAGGGGCTAGCGGGAGTAACATTCAGTACTTC. The variable domain in full, with the rest retrieved from reference TRBV3-1 and TRBJ2-4, is DTAVSQTPKYLVTQMGNDKSIKCEQNLGHDTMYWYKQDSKKFLKIMFSYNNKELIINETVPNRFSPKSPDKAHLNLHINSLELGDSAVYFCASSQGASGSNIQYFGAGTRLSVL.

This clonotype occurred a few times. The gene calls are TRBV29-1 and TRBJ2-6; D is undetermined. The CDR3 length is 14 residues. Germline V lookup: CDR1 SQVTM, CDR2 ANQGSEA. V lost 2 bases, J lost 2 bases, and 7 bases lay in between. The CDR3 sequence is CSVESTPGANVLTF. CDR3 DNA sequence: TGCAGCGTTGAATCTACCCCTGGGGCCAACGTCCTGACTTTC.

This clonotype was observed many times. The chain links TRBV7-9 to TRBJ1-4; D perhaps matches TRBD1 (5 bases). Germline V gene sequence: CDR1 SEHNR, CDR2 FQNEAQ (reference sequence). V lost 6 bases and J 3 bases, leaving 5 bases between the germline ends. CDR3 size: 12 residues. CDR3 in DNA: TGTGCCAGCAGGGGGGCTAATGAAAAACTGTTTTTT. This codes for CASRGANEKLFF.

This clonotype has at least ten counts. V is TRBV6-5 and J is TRBJ2-5; tentatively, D is TRBD1 or TRBD2 (5 bases each). The CDR3 has 14 amino acids. V lost 6 bases, J lost 7 bases, and 18 bases lay in between. Germline CDR1 reads MNHEY; CDR2 reads SVGAGI. Here the CDR3 DNA reads TGTGCCAGCAGGAGGGACCCAGGTTCAGGGACCCAGTACTTC. Amino acid sequence: CASRRDPGSGTQYF.

In its sample, this clonotype was seen many times. The V gene is TRBV20-1, the J gene TRBJ2-3; 8 bases align to TRBD2. CDR1 and CDR2 (germline): DFQATT, SNEGSKA (reference sequence). The CDR3 covers 14 residues. Losses at the gene ends were 8 bases for V and 2 bases for J; bases not matched to a gene: 9. This CDR3 is CSKGWRGATDTQYF. CDR3 nucleotide sequence: TGCAGTAAGGGGTGGCGGGGGGCCACAGATACGCAGTATTTT.

There are many counts of this clonotype. The chain combines TRBV2 with TRBJ2-4; 8 bases fit TRBD2. In germline, CDR1 is SNHLY, CDR2 FYNNEI. V was clipped by 4 bases and J by 9 bases; unmatched bases: 11. This CDR3 region has 15 residues. The DNA for the CDR3 is TGTGCCAGCAGTGTTGAGCGGGGGCACAGGAGCATTCAGTACTTC. Encoded protein: CASSVERGHRSIQYF.